The 16 T cell receptor beta chains presented below share a single source sample, sequenced in a study of T cells in women clearing cervical HPV infection. TCRdb's copy holds only in-frame clones and misses some; the assay was immunoSEQ multiplex PCR. The repertoire table contains under 35,000 clones. Sequencing was done on a sample of blood buffy coat. These receptors were collected from a woman aged 18 to 75 with a cervical HPV16 infection that either progressed to CIN3+ or cleared (not recorded which).

Details on this clone: The sequenced fragment ends 3 residues before the CDR3 boundary, so the rest is inferred from the germline J gene. This chain joins TRBV19 and TRBJ2-2; D call uncertain. There are 12 residues in the CDR3. Germline CDR1 is LNHDA and CDR2 is SQIVND (reference sequence). Incomplete CDR3 DNA: TGTGCCAGCTATGCAACTAATGAAAAG. Encoded protein: CASYATNEK. The full-length CDR3 reads as CASYATNEKLFF.

About this clone itself: The junction departs from the called germline gene at one end, perhaps through a read error. The read terminates 3 residues ahead of where the CDR3 ends, so the germline J gene completes it. Within the sample, other DNA sequences also encode this same CDR3. The rearrangement uses TRBV30 and TRBJ1-3; the D is unclear. This CDR3 is 11 amino acids long. Germline CDR1 and CDR2: GTSNPN and SVGIG (reference sequence). This chain's CDR3 is CAWLLGNTIYF. The sequenced part of the CDR3 DNA is TGTGCCTGGCTTCTAGGAAACACA.

In regard to this clone: The sequenced fragment ends 3 residues before the CDR3 boundary, so the rest is inferred from the germline J gene. The V gene is TRBV2, the J gene TRBJ1-4; TRBD1 agrees at 7 bases. Looked up from germline, CDR1 is SNHLY and CDR2 is FYNNEI. CDR3 size: 16 residues. Trimming at V came to 10 bases and at J to 7 bases, leaving 18 bases not matched to a gene. CDR3 sequence reads: CAKGTSTGVVSEKLFF. The DNA read from the CDR3 is TGTGCCAAGGGGACATCAACAGGGGTGGTATCTGAAAAA.

On this clone itself: Read sequence stops 3 residues before the CDR3 end, and the germline J gene provides the missing end. V usage is TRBV29-1 and J usage is TRBJ2-2, with TRBD1 identical over 8 bases. This CDR3 is built from 14 residues. Germline trimming cut 6 bases from V and 6 bases from J; bases unmatched to any gene: 9. Germline-derived CDR1 and CDR2 are SQVTM and ANQGSEA. The sequenced part of the CDR3 DNA is TGCAGCGTACGCCCGACAGGGGATGCCGGGGAG. Amino acids: CSVRPTGDAGE. The full CDR3 sequence reads CSVRPTGDAGELFF.

Of note for this clone: Read data end 3 residues before the CDR3 end; the end is taken from the germline J gene. This rearrangement joins TRBV28 to TRBJ1-2; D unclear. The V gene lost 3 bases and the J gene lost 5 bases, with 7 bases spanning the gap. Germline CDR1 MDHEN, CDR2 SYDVKM. This CDR3 has 12 amino acids. The CDR3 is CASSFQSYGYTF. CDR3 DNA, as far as it was read: TGTGCCAGCAGTTTCCAATCATATGGC.

Notes on this clone: The CDR3 extends 3 residues past the end of the read, so its final part is completed from the germline J gene. The V call is TRBV16, the J call TRBJ2-7, with TRBD2 matching over 12 bases. Trimming at V came to 4 bases and at J to 2 bases, leaving 6 bases not matched to a gene. CDR1 and CDR2 (germline): KGHSY, FQNENV. CDR3 length: 16 residues. CDR3: CASSLPGLAGTYEQYF. The DNA read from the CDR3 is TGTGCCAGCAGCCTCCCCGGACTAGCGGGAACCTACGAG.

Concerning this clone itself: The missing CDR3 end, 3 residues past where the read stops, is filled in from the germline J gene. The V call is TRBV5-5, the J call TRBJ2-5; 13 bases map to TRBD2. CDR1 SGHKS and CDR2 YYEKEE come from the germline V gene (reference sequence). The CDR3 consists of 15 residues. Trimming took 4 bases from V and 4 from J; bases not matched to a gene: 4. The CDR3 reads CASSQTSGGLETQYF. CDR3 bases read: TGTGCCAGCAGCCAGACTAGCGGGGGGTTAGAGACC.

Of note for this clone: The sequenced fragment ends 3 residues before the CDR3 boundary, so the rest is inferred from the germline J gene. The chain uses TRBV7-2 and TRBJ2-7; no firm D call. There are 13 residues in the CDR3. With 5 bases removed from V and 6 bases from J, the gap between germline ends came to 14 bases. Germline assignment: CDR1 SGHTA and CDR2 FQGNSA. CDR3 protein: CASSPTLGFEQYF. The sequenced part of the CDR3 DNA is TGTGCCAGCAGCCCGACACTTGGGTTCGAG.

Incomplete CDR3 DNA: TGTGCCACCAGCAGAGACCCCTCAGGTGGCTCCGAG. It is translated as CATSRDPSGGSE. The entire CDR3 is CATSRDPSGGSEQYF. The chain carries TRBV15 and TRBJ2-7, with D uncertain. The read comes to an end 3 residues before the CDR3 does, leaving the germline J gene to fill in the end. The CDR3 contains 15 residues. Trimming cost V 0 bases and J 6 bases, with 15 bases left between them. CDR1 and CDR2 from the germline V gene are LNHNV and YYDKDF (reference sequence). The full variable domain, completed using reference TRBV15 and TRBJ2-7, is DAMVIQNPRYQVTQFGKPVTLSCSQTLNHNVMYWYQQKSSQAPKLLFHYYDKDFNNEADTPDNFQSRRPNTSFCFLDIRSPGLGDTAMYLCATSRDPSGGSEQYFGPGTRLTVT.

To note about this clone: The read ends 3 residues shy of where the CDR3 ends; the end is completed using the germline J gene. The chain links TRBV20-1 to TRBJ1-2; TRBD1 agrees at 9 bases. The V gene's germline CDR1 is DFQATT and CDR2 SNEGSKA (reference sequence). This CDR3 comprises 13 residues. V shed 5 bases and J 4 bases; nucleotides not matched to a gene: 5. Incomplete CDR3 DNA: TGCAGTGCTCGACAGGGGGGCGGCTATGGC. Its translation: CSARQGGGYG. The full CDR3 reads CSARQGGGYGYTF.

CDR3 loop: CAWRRDRALGGANVLFF. CDR3 DNA, as far as it was read: TGTGCCTGGAGAAGGGACAGGGCTTTGGGGGGGGCCAACGTG. J is TRBJ2-2 and V is TRBV30, with TRBD1 matching 9 bases. Sequencing ends 3 residues short of the CDR3 end; the germline J gene provides the rest. This CDR3 spans 17 amino acids. Looked up from germline, CDR1 is GTSNPN and CDR2 is SVGIG (reference sequence).

With regard to this clone: The read ends 3 residues shy of where the CDR3 ends; the end is completed using the germline J gene. This chain joins TRBV20-1 and TRBJ2-1, with TRBD1 matching 12 bases. The V gene's germline CDR1 is DFQATT and CDR2 SNEGSKA (reference sequence). After removal of 1 base from V and 5 bases from J, the junction contained 3 bases not matched to a gene. CDR3 length: 15 amino acids. Partial CDR3 DNA: TGCAGTGCTAGAGGGGACAGGGGGCTTGACAATGAG. Translation gives CSARGDRGLDNE. The CDR3 as a whole reads CSARGDRGLDNEQFF.

Turning to this clone: The read ends 3 residues shy of where the CDR3 ends; the end is completed using the germline J gene. V usage is TRBV7-2 and J usage is TRBJ2-1, with D maybe TRBD2 (6 bases). Trimming removed 7 bases at V and 8 bases at J, with 15 bases between. Germline lookup yields CDR1 SGHTA and CDR2 FQGNSA. The CDR3 extends over 13 amino acids. The DNA read from the CDR3 is TGTGCCAGCAACTTCCAAGGAGGGCATGAG. Its protein product is CASNFQGGHE. The whole CDR3 sequence reads CASNFQGGHEQFF.

Details on this clone: The read is 3 residues too short to cover the CDR3 end, so that end is filled in from the germline J gene. V is TRBV7-8 and J is TRBJ2-2; maybe TRBD1 (5 bases). V was shortened by 2 bases and J by 1 base, with 11 bases between the two germline ends. CDR3 length: 16 residues. Germline CDR1 SGHVS, CDR2 FQNEAQ. This CDR3 reads CASSLYRGQNTGELFF. The CDR3 DNA, read in part, is TGTGCCAGCAGCTTATACCGCGGACAGAACACCGGGGAG.

Concerning this clone itself: The CDR3 goes on 3 residues after the read ends, and that part is filled in from the germline J gene. The rearrangement joins TRBV30 to TRBJ2-7; 8 bases match TRBD2. The germline gives CDR1 GTSNPN, CDR2 SVGIG (reference sequence). CDR3 length equals 15 residues. V trimming: 0 bases; J trimming: 2 bases; junction bases outside the gene matches: 6. CDR3 DNA, as far as it was read: TGTGCCTGGAGTGTTCTCGGGCGGGGGGCCTACGAG. Translation gives CAWSVLGRGAYE. The full CDR3 sequence reads CAWSVLGRGAYEQYF.

For this clone: With the read ending 3 residues before the CDR3 end, the germline J gene is used to fill in that end. V is TRBV4-1 and J is TRBJ2-7; D not resolved. V lost 4 bases and J lost 0, with 13 bases in between. The length of the CDR3 is 15 residues. CDR1 and CDR2 (germline): MGHRA, YSYEKL. CDR3 protein: CASSPTSTSSYEQYF. The CDR3 DNA, read in part, is TGCGCCAGCAGCCCTACGAGTACGAGCTCCTACGAG.